The 7 T cell receptor beta chains presented below share a single source sample, sequenced in a study of response to subunit inactivated influenza vaccine. TCRdb re-analysed the RT-PCR reads in MiXCR, keeping a single row per CDR3 protein. Of about 570,000 distinct CDR3 sequences listed, over 9% are singletons. The same data also contributed to another study, on T cells expressing NK-cell markers. That source reports: What made the TCR beta cDNA was 5'RACE template switching with UMIs.

The specimen comprised PBMCs from blood, sampled on the day of vaccination. These receptors came from a man aged 50-60 years who received an inactivated influenza vaccine.

This clonotype occurred many times. This rearrangement joins TRBV4-2 to TRBJ2-1; D possibly uses TRBD1 or TRBD2 (5 bases each). The CDR3 loop spans 14 amino acids. From germline, CDR1 is LGHNA and CDR2 YNFKEQ. The V end lost 4 bases, the J end lost 6 bases, and 13 bases lay between the germline ends. CDR3 in DNA: TGTGCCAGCAGCCCCTGGGACGGATTCAATGAGCAGTTCTTC. It yields the protein CASSPWDGFNEQFF.

The chain's CDR3 is CASSVDPSGRYNEQFF. The CDR3, as DNA: TGTGCCAGCAGCGTAGATCCTAGCGGGAGGTACAATGAGCAGTTCTTC. The V and J genes are TRBV9 and TRBJ2-1; 11 positions match TRBD2. V trimming: 0 bases; J trimming: 4 bases; junction bases outside the gene matches: 3. From germline, CDR1 is SGDLS and CDR2 YYNGEE. CDR3 length: 16 amino acids.

This chain connects TRBV29-1 to TRBJ2-6; D gene ambiguous. The germline V gene encodes CDR1 SQVTM and CDR2 ANQGSEA. The CDR3 has 15 residues. Trimming left V 1 base short and J 3 bases short, with 10 bases between. CDR3 sequence reads: CSVEGLEFGANVLTF. Written as DNA, the CDR3 is TGCAGCGTTGAAGGTTTGGAATTTGGGGCCAACGTCCTGACTTTC. The entire variable domain, with the rest obtained from reference TRBV29-1 and TRBJ2-6, is as follows: SAVISQKPSRDICQRGTSLTIQCQVDSQVTMMFWYRQQPGQSLTLIATANQGSEATYESGFVIDKFPISRPNLTFSTLTVSNMSPEDSSIYLCSVEGLEFGANVLTFGAGSRLTVL.

This clonotype was recorded a few times. This chain links TRBV7-3 with TRBJ2-3; no firm D call. Trimming cost V 6 bases and J 3 bases, with 10 bases left between them. Germline V gene data show CDR1 as SGHTA and CDR2 as FQGTGA. The CDR3 has 13 residues. The CDR3 loop reads CASSPLRTDTQYF. CDR3 in DNA: TGTGCCAGCAGTCCCCTCAGGACAGATACGCAGTATTTT.

The chain employs TRBV19 and TRBJ2-1; D may be TRBD1 or TRBD2 (5 bases each). In germline, CDR1 is LNHDA, CDR2 SQIVND (reference sequence). V gave up 6 bases and J gave up 0 bases, with 15 bases separating them. The CDR3 covers 16 residues. The CDR3 loop is CASSAPGRSSYNEQFF. CDR3 DNA sequence: TGTGCCAGTAGCGCGCCGGGACGAAGCTCCTACAATGAGCAGTTCTTC.

This clonotype was detected only a few times. This chain uses TRBV20-1 with TRBJ2-5; 8 nucleotides match TRBD2. Losses at the gene ends were 6 bases for V and 9 bases for J; bases not matched to a gene: 6. Germline lookup yields CDR1 DFQATT and CDR2 SNEGSKA (reference sequence). This CDR3 comprises 11 residues. The CDR3 reads CSASSGEAQYF. CDR3 nucleotides: TGCAGTGCGAGTAGCGGGGAGGCCCAGTACTTC.

This clonotype was counted only a few times. The rearrangement joins TRBV6-1 to TRBJ2-2; D unresolved. The CDR3 is 15 residues long. Looked up from germline, CDR1 is MNHNS and CDR2 is SASEGT. V was pared by 2 bases and J by 2 bases, with 9 bases between. CDR3 sequence (DNA): TGTGCCAGCAGTGAATTTAGATCAAACACCGGGGAGCTGTTTTTT. Residues: CASSEFRSNTGELFF.